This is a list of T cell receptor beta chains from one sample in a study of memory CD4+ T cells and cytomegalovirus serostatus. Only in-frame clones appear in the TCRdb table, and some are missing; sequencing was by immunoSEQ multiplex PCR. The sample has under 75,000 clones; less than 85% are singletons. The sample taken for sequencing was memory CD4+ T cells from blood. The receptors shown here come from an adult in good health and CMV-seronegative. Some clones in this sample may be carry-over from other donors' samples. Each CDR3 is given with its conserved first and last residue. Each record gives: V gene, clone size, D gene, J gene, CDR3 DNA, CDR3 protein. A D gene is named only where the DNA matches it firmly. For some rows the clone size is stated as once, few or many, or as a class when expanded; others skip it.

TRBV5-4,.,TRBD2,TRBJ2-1,TGTGCCAGCAGCGCGAGGACTAGCGGGGGATCGTACAATGAGCAGTTCTTC,CASSARTSGGSYNEQFF
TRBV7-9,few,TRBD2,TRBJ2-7,TGTGCCAGCAGCTCCCGACTAGCACCAACCTACGAGCAGTACTTC,CASSSRLAPTYEQYF
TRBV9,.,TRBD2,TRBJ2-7,TGTGCCAGCAGCCCCCGGACTAGCGGAACCTACGAGCAGTACTTC,CASSPRTSGTYEQYF
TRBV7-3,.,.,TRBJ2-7,TGTGCCAGCAGCGAGGGGCCGGGTTACCAGTACGAGCAGTACTTC,CASSEGPGYQYEQYF
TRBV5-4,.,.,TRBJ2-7,TGTGCCAGCAGCACCAAAGGTCGGTTGGGCTCCTACGAGCAGTACTTC,CASSTKGRLGSYEQYF
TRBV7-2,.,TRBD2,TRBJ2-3,TGTGCCAGCAAAATCCATTCTAGCGGGAGTTTCACAGATACGCAGTATTTT,CASKIHSSGSFTDTQYF
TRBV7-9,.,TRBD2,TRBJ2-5,TGTGCCAGCAGCAGGCCCTTCGCGGGGGGGCGGGAGACCCAGTACTTC,CASSRPFAGGRETQYF
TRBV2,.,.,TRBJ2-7,TGTGCCAGCAGCCTTTTCTACGAGCAGTACTTC,CASSLFYEQYF
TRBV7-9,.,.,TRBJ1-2,TGTGCCAGCAGCTCCCGGGGGGGATATGGCTACACCTTC,CASSSRGGYGYTF
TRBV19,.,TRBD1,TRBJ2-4,TGTGCCAGTAGCCGACAGGGGAAAAACATTCAGTACTTC,CASSRQGKNIQYF
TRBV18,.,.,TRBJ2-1,TGTGCCAGCTCACCACGCACTAGTTACAATGAGCAGTTCTTC,CASSPRTSYNEQFF
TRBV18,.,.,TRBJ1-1,TGTGCCAGCTCACCACAACGGGGATTGAACACTGAAGCTTTCTTT,CASSPQRGLNTEAFF
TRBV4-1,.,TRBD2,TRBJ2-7,TGCGCCAGCAGCCAAGGACTAGCGGGGATCTACGAGCAGTACTTC,CASSQGLAGIYEQYF
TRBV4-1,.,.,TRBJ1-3,TGCGCCAGCAGCCAGCCGGGTGGAAACACCATATATTTT,CASSQPGGNTIYF
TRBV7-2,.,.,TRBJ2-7,TGTGCCAGCAGCTGGGACCCCGGGTCGGGGGAGCAGTACTTC,CASSWDPGSGEQYF
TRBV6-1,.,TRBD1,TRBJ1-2,TGTGCCAGCAGGCCCGGGACAGTCCATGGCTACACCTTC,CASRPGTVHGYTF
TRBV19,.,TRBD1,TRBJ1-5,TGTGCCAGTAGTAGGGACAGGGTCCTTCAGCCCCAGCATTTT,CASSRDRVLQPQHF
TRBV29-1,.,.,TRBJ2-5,TGCAGCGTTGAAGAGGAGCGGCTCCAAGAGACCCAGTACTTC,CSVEEERLQETQYF
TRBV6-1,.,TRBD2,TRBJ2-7,TGTGCCAGCAGTTTCCGGGACTACCAAATCTACGAGCAGTACTTC,CASSFRDYQIYEQYF
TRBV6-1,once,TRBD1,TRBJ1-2,TGTGCCAGCAGTGATCGCCACAGGGGATCCGGCTACACCTTC,CASSDRHRGSGYTF
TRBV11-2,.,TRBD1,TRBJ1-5,TGTGCCAGCAGCGCCGGGACAGCCCTTGACAATCAGCCCCAGCATTTT,CASSAGTALDNQPQHF
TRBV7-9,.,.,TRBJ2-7,TGTGCCAGCAGCACCGGGGGTGACTACGAGCAGTACTTC,CASSTGGDYEQYF
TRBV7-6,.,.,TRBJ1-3,TGTGCCAGCAGCCGCTGGGGGTACTCTGGAAACACCATATATTTT,CASSRWGYSGNTIYF
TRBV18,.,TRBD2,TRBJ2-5,TGTGCCAGCTCACCAAGGACTAGCGGGGCCTCGTCCGAGACCCAGTACTTC,CASSPRTSGASSETQYF
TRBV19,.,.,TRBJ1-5,TGTGCCAGTAGTCATCTAACCCCCAGCCACGATCAGCCCCAGCATTTT,CASSHLTPSHDQPQHF
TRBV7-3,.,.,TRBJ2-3,TGTGCCAGCAGTTCTCCCTGGGCAGGGAGAAAGTATTTT,CASSSPWAGRKYF
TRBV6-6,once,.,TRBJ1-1,TGTGCCAGCAGGATACTTGAAGCTTTCTTT,CASRILEAFF
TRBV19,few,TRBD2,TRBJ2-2,TGTGCCAGTGCTAAGACGGGGGGCACCGGGGAGCTGTTTTTT,CASAKTGGTGELFF
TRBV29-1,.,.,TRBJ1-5,TGCAGCGCTGGACATGTTAATCAGCCCCAGCATTTT,CSAGHVNQPQHF
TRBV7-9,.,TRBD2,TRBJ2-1,TGTGCCAGCAGCGAAGCGGGAGGGCCCTCCTACAATGAGCAGTTCTTC,CASSEAGGPSYNEQFF
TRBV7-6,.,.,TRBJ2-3,TGTGCCAGCAGCCGAACTAGGGACACAGATACGCAGTATTTT,CASSRTRDTDTQYF
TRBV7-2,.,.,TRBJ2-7,TGTGCCAGCAGCCCAGGGGCGGGTGCGGTTGAGCAGTACTTC,CASSPGAGAVEQYF
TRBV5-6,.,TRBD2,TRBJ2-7,TGTGCCAGCAGCTTGCTGACTAGCGGACTCTACGAGCAGTACTTC,CASSLLTSGLYEQYF
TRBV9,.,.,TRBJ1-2,TGTGCCAGCAGCGTAGTAACAGGGTCTGGCTACACCTTC,CASSVVTGSGYTF
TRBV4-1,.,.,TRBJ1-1,TGCGCCAGCAGCCAAGTTGTGGCAGGGAGACCGAACACTGAAGCTTTCTTT,CASSQVVAGRPNTEAFF
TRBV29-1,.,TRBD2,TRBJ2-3,TGCAGCGTTGACGGACTAGCGGGAGTCCCAGATACGCAGTATTTT,CSVDGLAGVPDTQYF
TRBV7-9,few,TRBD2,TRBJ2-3,TGTGCCAGCAGCCCGGGCGGGGGGGCCTTCTTAAGGGATACGCAGTATTTT,CASSPGGGAFLRDTQYF
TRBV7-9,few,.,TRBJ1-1,TGTGCCAGCACCTTGGCCACTGAAGCTTTCTTT,CASTLATEAFF
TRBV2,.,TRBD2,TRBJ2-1,TGTGCCAGCAACGGAGGAGGGTGGGACTACGGGCTCTTC,CASNGGGWDYGLF
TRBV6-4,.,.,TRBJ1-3,TGTGCCACTCGGGACAACTCTGGAAACACCATATATTTT,CATRDNSGNTIYF
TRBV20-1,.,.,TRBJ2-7,TGCAGTGCTAGTGCCAGCTACGAGCAGTACTTC,CSASASYEQYF
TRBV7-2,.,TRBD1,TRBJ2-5,TGTGCCAGCAGCCCTTCGGGACAGGGGGCGGCGGAGACCCAGTACTTC,CASSPSGQGAAETQYF
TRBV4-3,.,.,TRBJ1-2,TGCGCCAGCAGCCAAGATTTCGGGGATAACTATGGCTACACCTTC,CASSQDFGDNYGYTF
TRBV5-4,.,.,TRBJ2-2,TGTGCCAGCAGCCCCCCGAGGGGCGGGAACACCGGGGAGCTGTTTTTT,CASSPPRGGNTGELFF